The rows below give T cell receptor beta chains drawn from one sample of a study of cytomegalovirus exposure and HLA in healthy donors. Sequencing was performed with immunoSEQ multiplex PCR; in TCRdb, only in-frame clones are kept and a portion is missing. The table records about 140,000 clones, roughly 75% of them present only once. Sample: PBMCs. The receptors originated from a man aged 40-55 years in good health and CMV-seronegative. Both conserved end residues are part of each CDR3. The order of the fields is clone size, D gene, J gene, V gene, CDR3 DNA, CDR3 protein. D genes are given only for firm matches. Only part of the rows carry a size: once, few, many, or a class if the clone is expanded.

size: .
D: TRBD1
J: TRBJ1-2
V: TRBV28
DNA: TGTGCCAGCACCCCCCCGGGACAGCCACACTATGGCTACACCTTC
CDR3: CASTPPGQPHYGYTF

size: .
D: .
J: TRBJ2-5
V: TRBV5-1
DNA: TGCGCCAGCGGTGACGGGGGAGTCGGGGAGACCCAGTACTTC
CDR3: CASGDGGVGETQYF

size: .
D: .
J: TRBJ1-4
V: TRBV28
DNA: TGTGCCAGCAGTCTAGCGAGACGGGATCTTAATGAAAAACTGTTTTTT
CDR3: CASSLARRDLNEKLFF

size: .
D: .
J: TRBJ2-7
V: TRBV7-2
DNA: TGTGCCAGCAGCTTCCGGTCTCCAGGCGACGAGCAGTACTTC
CDR3: CASSFRSPGDEQYF

size: .
D: .
J: TRBJ1-1
V: TRBV5-8
DNA: TGTGCCAGCAGCTCCTGGGCGGGTGGCACTGAAGCTTTCTTT
CDR3: CASSSWAGGTEAFF

size: .
D: TRBD2
J: TRBJ2-5
V: TRBV19
DNA: TGTGCCACCGGGACTAGCGGGGTAGAGACCCAGTACTTC
CDR3: CATGTSGVETQYF

size: .
D: TRBD1
J: TRBJ1-2
V: TRBV5-1
DNA: TGCGCCAGCAGCCGGATTCCGGGACAGGGGGCGGAGGGCTACACCTTC
CDR3: CASSRIPGQGAEGYTF

size: .
D: .
J: TRBJ2-5
V: TRBV9
DNA: TGTGCCAGCAGCGTAGCCCCATCCCTCGCCAGGGTGGAGACCCAGTACTTC
CDR3: CASSVAPSLARVETQYF

size: .
D: .
J: TRBJ2-7
V: TRBV6-5
DNA: TGTGCCAGCAGTTTCTCCACCAGGGGGACTTCCTACGAGCAGTACTTC
CDR3: CASSFSTRGTSYEQYF

size: once
D: .
J: TRBJ2-7
V: TRBV2
DNA: TGTGCCAGCAGTGAAGCTCCGGCAGGGGCTAAGAGCTCCTACGAGCAGTACTTC
CDR3: CASSEAPAGAKSSYEQYF

size: .
D: .
J: TRBJ2-3
V: TRBV10-3
DNA: TGTGCCATCAGGGACCTCGGACAGATCACAGATACGCAGTATTTT
CDR3: CAIRDLGQITDTQYF

size: .
D: TRBD1
J: TRBJ2-1
V: TRBV6-6
DNA: TGTGCCAGCAGGAAATCAGGGGGCGGGCAGTTCTTC
CDR3: CASRKSGGGQFF

size: .
D: .
J: TRBJ2-1
V: TRBV6-5
DNA: TGTGCCAGCAGTAGGCAGACAGGTTTTCGTGAGCAGTTCTTC
CDR3: CASSRQTGFREQFF

size: .
D: .
J: TRBJ2-2
V: TRBV4-3
DNA: TGCGCCAGCAGCCAAGTAATTAGCGCGAGCGGGGAGCTGTTTTTT
CDR3: CASSQVISASGELFF

size: few
D: .
J: TRBJ1-3
V: TRBV6-1
DNA: TGTGCCAGCATTAAGACGGAGAGCTCTGGAAACACCATATATTTT
CDR3: CASIKTESSGNTIYF

size: .
D: TRBD1
J: TRBJ1-1
V: TRBV20-1
DNA: TGCAGTGCGGATGGACAGGGGGCTGTTTTCTTT
CDR3: CSADGQGAVFF

size: .
D: .
J: TRBJ1-6
V: TRBV5-1
DNA: TGCGCCAGCAGCACGGAGGGCCAGGGCTCTAATTCACCCCTCCACTTT
CDR3: CASSTEGQGSNSPLHF

size: .
D: TRBD2
J: TRBJ2-5
V: TRBV15
DNA: TGTGCCACCAGCACCGCTAGCGGGGGGGGGTGGGAGACCCAGTACTTC
CDR3: CATSTASGGGWETQYF

size: .
D: .
J: TRBJ1-4
V: TRBV5-5
DNA: TGTGCCAGCAGCCCGTTCGGGGAAAAACTGTTTTTT
CDR3: CASSPFGEKLFF

size: .
D: .
J: TRBJ1-1
V: TRBV5-6
DNA: TGTGCCAGCAGTCGTACAGGGAGTGAAGCTTTCTTT
CDR3: CASSRTGSEAFF

size: .
D: .
J: TRBJ2-7
V: TRBV4-1
DNA: TGCGCCAGCAGCCAAGAAAAAACAGCTTCCTACGAGCAGTACTTC
CDR3: CASSQEKTASYEQYF

size: .
D: TRBD1
J: TRBJ1-1
V: TRBV7-9
DNA: TGTGCCAGCAGCTTAGGACAGGGTAAGGGGACTGAAGCTTTCTTT
CDR3: CASSLGQGKGTEAFF

size: .
D: .
J: TRBJ1-1
V: TRBV7-3
DNA: TGTGCCAGCAGCTTAAATACTATGGGCACTGAAGCTTTCTTT
CDR3: CASSLNTMGTEAFF

size: .
D: .
J: TRBJ1-1
V: TRBV5-6
DNA: TGTGCCAGCAGCTTGGCCGGGGGGATGAACACTGAAGCTTTCTTT
CDR3: CASSLAGGMNTEAFF

size: .
D: .
J: TRBJ1-1
V: TRBV6-9
DNA: TGTGCCAGCAGTTATACCGGACACCGACGGTACACTGAAGCTTTCTTT
CDR3: CASSYTGHRRYTEAFF

size: once
D: .
J: TRBJ1-2
V: TRBV5-5
DNA: TGTGCCAGCAGCTTCCAGGGGACCTATGGCTACACCTTC
CDR3: CASSFQGTYGYTF

size: .
D: .
J: TRBJ1-1
V: TRBV12-5
DNA: TGTGCTAGTGGTTTGGACGGGGGGAACACTGAAGCTTTCTTT
CDR3: CASGLDGGNTEAFF

size: .
D: TRBD1
J: TRBJ2-7
V: TRBV6-5
DNA: TGTGCCAGCACTCAGACAGGGTCTCCATACGAGCAGTACTTC
CDR3: CASTQTGSPYEQYF

size: .
D: .
J: TRBJ2-1
V: TRBV30
DNA: TGTGCCTGGAGTCGGGGGGCCGCCTTATACAATGAGCAGTTCTTC
CDR3: CAWSRGAALYNEQFF

size: .
D: TRBD1
J: TRBJ1-1
V: TRBV23-1
DNA: TGCGCCAGAAGGACAGGGGGCCACGCTGAAGCTTTCTTT
CDR3: CARRTGGHAEAFF

size: .
D: .
J: TRBJ2-4
V: TRBV4-1
DNA: TGCGCCAGCAGCCACGTAGACGGGAAAAACATTCAGTACTTC
CDR3: CASSHVDGKNIQYF

size: .
D: .
J: TRBJ1-4
V: TRBV7-9
DNA: TGTGCCAGCAGCTTTAAGGGCAGGGGTGAAAAACTGTTTTTT
CDR3: CASSFKGRGEKLFF